This T cell receptor beta chain is drawn from a study of blood T cell repertoires in COVID-19. The wider study: Researchers got acute and convalescent COVID-19 samples from the United States, Italy and Spain. T cells, B-cell-depleted T cells, or PBMCs provided the cDNA or gDNA that served as material.

The CDR3 runs to 14 residues. Under the authors' procedure: Amplification with reference gene primers provided the estimates of nucleated cell counts. Data came from immunoSEQ multiplex PCR; TCRdb stores just in-frame clones and leaves some out. V and J calls and clone size follow that table, whereas D and trimming were derived from the DNA. This table holds roughly 200,000 clones, about 83% found once. The clonotype comes from a man aged 40-49 years with active or convalescent COVID-19. The genes are TRBV21-1 and TRBJ1-2; the table's D call, TRBD1, has no DNA check behind it. TRBV21-1 constitutes a pseudogene. Sequencing input: peripheral blood. DNA for the CDR3: TGTGCCAGCAGGGGAGGACAGGGATCCTATGGCTACACCTTC. Amino acid sequence: CASRGGQGSYGYTF.